Each of the 26 T cell receptor beta chains below was sequenced from the same sample in a study of cytomegalovirus exposure and HLA in healthy donors. PCR primers comprised 60 Vbeta and 13 Jbeta primers. TCRdb's table, derived via immunoSEQ multiplex PCR, lists solely in-frame clones and lacks some. The data contain approximately 82,000 clones, 60% to 80% of them singletons. Sample: PBMCs. The receptors stem from a woman between 50 and 59 years old in good health and CMV-seropositive.

The chain carries TRBV7-6 and TRBJ2-3; D perhaps matches TRBD1 (6 bases). The CDR3 runs to 19 residues. Germline V gene data show CDR1 as SGHVS and CDR2 as FNYEAQ. V was trimmed by 5 bases and J by 5 bases, leaving 29 bases between them. The CDR3 sequence is CASSQTAAVGGSERDTQYF. For the CDR3, the DNA is TGTGCCAGCAGCCAGACGGCGGCGGTAGGGGGTAGTGAGCGAGATACGCAGTATTTT.

This clone has more than one count but fewer than ten. The genes are TRBV5-1 and TRBJ1-1, with D perhaps TRBD1 (6 bases). This CDR3 spans 14 amino acids. The germline V gene encodes CDR1 SGHRS and CDR2 YFSETQ. Trimming stripped 7 bases from V and 1 base from J, with 14 bases between. The CDR3 coding sequence is TGCGCCAGCCGAGAACAGGGTACGAACACTGAAGCTTTCTTT. It translates to CASREQGTNTEAFF.

The chain has TRBV9 and TRBJ2-6, with 8 positions matching TRBD1. The CDR3 consists of 18 residues. The V and J ends lost 0 bases and 0 bases, in that order; junction bases with no gene match: 5. The germline V gene encodes CDR1 SGDLS and CDR2 YYNGEE. The chain's CDR3 is CASSVGDRLFSGANVLTF. The CDR3, as DNA: TGTGCCAGCAGCGTAGGGGACAGGCTCTTCTCTGGGGCCAACGTCCTGACTTTC.

This clone came up a few times. This chain uses TRBV9 with TRBJ2-7; 9 bases are shared with TRBD2. The CDR3 runs to 15 residues. With 4 bases clipped from V and 6 bases from J, the junction kept 11 bases outside the gene matches. Germline lookup yields CDR1 SGDLS and CDR2 YYNGEE. CDR3: CASSSIAGVSSEQYF. In nucleotides, the CDR3 is TGTGCCAGCAGCTCCATAGCGGGAGTATCGAGCGAGCAGTACTTC.

In DNA form, the CDR3 reads TGTGCCAGCAGCCTGCCTAGCGGGAACACAGATACGCAGTATTTT. This gives the protein CASSLPSGNTDTQYF. The chain employs TRBV7-9 and TRBJ2-3; 9 bases line up with TRBD2. The V and J ends lost 5 bases and 2 bases, in that order; junction bases with no gene match: 5. Germline CDR1 SEHNR, CDR2 FQNEAQ (reference sequence). The CDR3 totals 15 residues.

The chain links TRBV10-2 to TRBJ2-1; D remains unclear. The CDR3 has 15 amino acids. CDR1 is WSHSY and CDR2 is SAAADI in the germline V gene. V was pared by 6 bases and J by 0 bases, with 12 bases between. In DNA form, the CDR3 reads TGCGCCAGCAGAAAAGCCCCGAGCTCCTACAATGAGCAGTTCTTC. Amino acid sequence: CASRKAPSSYNEQFF.

J is TRBJ2-4 and V is TRBV21-1; the table's D call TRBD1 went unverified against the DNA. TRBV21-1 is deemed a pseudogene. This CDR3 has 14 residues. For the CDR3, the DNA is TGTGCCAGCAGCAAAGAAACAGTCCAAAACATTCAGTACTTC. It specifies CASSKETVQNIQYF.

The chain combines TRBV7-2 with TRBJ2-3; 7 bases line up with TRBD2. The V gene end was trimmed by 4 bases and the J gene end by 0 bases; junction bases not matched to a gene: 13. The CDR3 has 18 residues. The V gene's germline CDR1 is SGHTA and CDR2 FQGNSA. CDR3 region: CASSSPLSGIPSTDTQYF. CDR3 sequence (DNA): TGTGCCAGCAGCTCCCCCCTGAGCGGGATACCAAGCACAGATACGCAGTATTTT. The whole variable domain, remainder taken from reference TRBV7-2 and TRBJ2-3, is GAGVSQSPSNKVTEKGKDVELRCDPISGHTALYWYRQSLGQGLEFLIYFQGNSAPDKSGLPSDRFSAERTGGSVSTLTIQRTQQEDSAVYLCASSSPLSGIPSTDTQYFGPGTRLTVL.

This chain joins TRBV4-1 and TRBJ2-1, with 8 bases fitting TRBD2. Germline V lookup: CDR1 MGHRA, CDR2 YSYEKL. V lost 6 bases and J lost 0; bases outside the gene matches: 4. The CDR3 is 15 residues long. CDR3 sequence (DNA): TGCGCCAGCAGACAAAGCGGGAGCTCCTACAATGAGCAGTTCTTC. Amino acid sequence: CASRQSGSSYNEQFF.

The V and J genes are TRBV21-1 and TRBJ2-2; the DNA was not compared with TRBD1, the D call given in the table. TRBV21-1 has pseudogene status. This CDR3 contains 17 residues. CDR3 residues: CASSKKKGTENTGELFF. CDR3 sequence (DNA): TGTGCCAGCAGCAAAAAGAAGGGGACAGAGAACACCGGGGAGCTGTTTTTT.

The gene calls are TRBV5-4 and TRBJ2-3; D gene ambiguous. CDR3 length: 14 amino acids. Germline V CDR1 and CDR2: SGHNT, YYREEE (reference sequence). With 5 bases removed from V and 0 bases from J, the gap between germline ends came to 10 bases. CDR3 sequence: CASRTAPSTDTQYF. The CDR3 bases are TGTGCCAGCAGGACTGCTCCTAGCACAGATACGCAGTATTTT.

V gene TRBV13 combines with J gene TRBJ2-7; no clear D. The CDR3 sequence is 12 residues long. Germline V gene sequence: CDR1 PRHDT, CDR2 FYEKMQ (reference sequence). V lost 5 bases and J lost 6, with 11 bases in between. CDR3: CASSVNYAEQYF. The DNA of the CDR3 is TGTGCCAGCAGCGTCAACTACGCCGAGCAGTACTTC.

The chain uses TRBV6-5 and TRBJ1-1; D might be TRBD1 (6 bases). Trimming shortened V by 0 bases and J by 1 base, and 9 bases separated the two germline ends. Germline loops: CDR1 MNHEY, CDR2 SVGAGI. The CDR3 has 15 residues. This CDR3 is CASSYSGGQNTEAFF. CDR3 DNA sequence: TGTGCCAGCAGTTACTCGGGGGGGCAGAACACTGAAGCTTTCTTT.

CDR3 residues: CAWDSWPPNTQYF. CDR3 in DNA: TGTGCCTGGGACTCGTGGCCTCCCAATACGCAGTATTTT. The V gene is TRBV30, the J gene TRBJ2-3; D gene unclear. CDR1 is GTSNPN and CDR2 is SVGIG in the germline V gene (reference sequence). V gave up 5 bases and J gave up 7 bases, with 16 bases separating them. CDR3 length: 13 residues. Together with reference TRBV30 and TRBJ2-3, the CDR3 gives the full variable domain: SQTIHQWPATLVQPVGSPLSLECTVEGTSNPNLYWYRQAAGRGLQLLFYSVGIGQISSEVPQNLSASRPQDRQFILSSKKLLLSDSGFYLCAWDSWPPNTQYFGPGTRLTVL.

J is TRBJ2-7 and V is TRBV19, with a tentative D call TRBD2 (6 bases). The CDR3 is 13 residues long. Germline lookup yields CDR1 LNHDA and CDR2 SQIVND (reference sequence). Trimming took off 10 bases at V and 1 base at J, with 14 bases between the two ends. CDR3 sequence (DNA): TGTGCCACTCGAAGCGGGCCTTCCTACGAGCAGTACTTC. It codes for CATRSGPSYEQYF.

J is TRBJ2-3 and V is TRBV4-1; 14 bases line up with TRBD2. V lost 1 base, J lost 3 bases, and 6 bases stayed unmatched. Looked up from germline, CDR1 is MGHRA and CDR2 is YSYEKL. This CDR3 is 18 amino acids long. The CDR3 is CASSQGPGLAGGTDTQYF. For the CDR3, the DNA is TGCGCCAGCAGCCAAGGGCCCGGACTAGCGGGAGGAACAGATACGCAGTATTTT.

This chain connects TRBV7-6 to TRBJ2-1; 8 nucleotides match TRBD1. V was clipped by 3 bases and J by 0 bases; unmatched bases: 1. The CDR3 totals 15 residues. CDR1 and CDR2 from the germline V gene are SGHVS and FNYEAQ. CDR3 sequence (DNA): TGTGCCAGCAGCTTTACAGGGGGCTCCTACAATGAGCAGTTCTTC. Translating gives CASSFTGGSYNEQFF. Variable domain in full (rest from reference TRBV7-6 and TRBJ2-1): GAGVSQSPRYKVTKRGQDVALRCDPISGHVSLYWYRQALGQGPEFLTYFNYEAQQDKSGLPNDRFSAERPEGSISTLTIQRTEQRDSAMYRCASSFTGGSYNEQFFGPGTRLTVL.

This clone occurred once. This chain connects TRBV11-3 to TRBJ2-1; possible D gene TRBD2, 5 bases. V was cut by 2 bases and J by 11 bases, with 10 bases left in between. This CDR3 is built from 12 residues. Germline V gives CDR1 SGHNT, CDR2 YENEEA. The CDR3 sequence: CASSLSEGKQFF. The DNA of the CDR3 is TGTGCCAGCAGCTTATCAGAGGGCAAGCAGTTCTTC.

This chain joins TRBV7-9 and TRBJ2-1; 10 positions agree with TRBD2. The CDR3 spans 15 residues. Germline-derived CDR1 and CDR2 are SEHNR and FQNEAQ (reference sequence). V lost 5 bases, J lost 3 bases, and 4 bases stayed unmatched. The DNA for the CDR3 is TGTGCCAGCAGCACGTGGACTAGCGGCTACAATGAGCAGTTCTTC. It is translated as CASSTWTSGYNEQFF.

The genes are TRBV4-2 and TRBJ1-2; tentative D call: TRBD1 (6 bases). This CDR3 region has 15 residues. Germline V gives CDR1 LGHNA, CDR2 YNFKEQ. The ends were cut back, 6 bases at V and 2 bases at J, with 16 bases in the middle. The CDR3 region is CASSPAGGDNYGYTF. The DNA of the CDR3 is TGTGCCAGCAGTCCGGCTGGGGGCGACAACTATGGCTACACCTTC.

The chain has TRBV30 and TRBJ1-2, with 9 bases matching TRBD1. CDR1 is GTSNPN, CDR2 SVGIG, per germline (reference sequence). J was trimmed by 9 bases and V by 3 bases; bases with no gene match: 5. The CDR3 is 12 residues long. CDR3: CAWSRGQGRYTF. Here the CDR3 DNA reads TGTGCCTGGAGCCGAGGACAGGGGCGCTACACCTTC. The full variable domain, completed using reference TRBV30 and TRBJ1-2, is SQTIHQWPATLVQPVGSPLSLECTVEGTSNPNLYWYRQAAGRGLQLLFYSVGIGQISSEVPQNLSASRPQDRQFILSSKKLLLSDSGFYLCAWSRGQGRYTFGSGTRLTVV.

The rearrangement links TRBV6-1 to TRBJ1-5; D call uncertain. CDR1 and CDR2 (germline): MNHNS, SASEGT. This CDR3 is built from 15 residues. CDR3 in amino acids: CAVSLDGLSNQPQHF. The CDR3 region has the DNA TGTGCAGTCTCTCTCGACGGGTTAAGCAATCAGCCCCAGCATTTT.

The chain is built from TRBV27 and TRBJ1-5; D remains ambiguous. Germline loops: CDR1 MNHEY, CDR2 SMNVEV (reference sequence). V was clipped by 2 bases and J by 6 bases, with 8 bases between them. The CDR3 has 13 residues. The DNA for the CDR3 is TGTGCCAGCAGTTTAAGGCCAGGTCAGCCCCAGCATTTT. Amino acid sequence: CASSLRPGQPQHF.

The J gene is TRBJ2-3, the V gene TRBV9, with TRBD2 matching 9 bases. V trimming: 0 bases; J trimming: 4 bases; junction bases outside the gene matches: 6. CDR1 is SGDLS, CDR2 YYNGEE, per germline. The CDR3 has 16 residues. CDR3 DNA sequence: TGTGCCAGCAGCGTAGGTCCAGCGGGAGGATCAGATACGCAGTATTTT. The encoded protein is CASSVGPAGGSDTQYF.

This chain uses TRBV6-6 with TRBJ1-1; TRBD1 might be the D (6 bases). The CDR3 sequence is 13 residues long. Germline V lookup: CDR1 MNHNY, CDR2 SVGAGI (reference sequence). Trimming shortened V by 5 bases and J by 7 bases, and 14 bases separated the two germline ends. CDR3 loop: CASSAGVPIEAFF. CDR3 nucleotide sequence: TGTGCCAGCAGTGCAGGGGTTCCAATTGAAGCTTTCTTT.

The chain joins TRBV2 to TRBJ2-3, with 13 bases fitting TRBD2. This CDR3 contains 17 residues. V lost 5 bases and J lost 6; bases outside the gene matches: 11. Germline CDR1 reads SNHLY; CDR2 reads FYNNEI. CDR3 coding DNA: TGTGCCAGCAGTCCCGGGACTAGCGGGACCCGAGGGGATACGCAGTATTTT. Its translation is CASSPGTSGTRGDTQYF.